This TCR beta chain derives from a study of blood T cell repertoires in COVID-19. Study at large: Italy, Spain and the United States were the sources of the convalescent and acute COVID-19 samples.

Here immunoSEQ multiplex PCR was the method, and the copy in TCRdb shows in-frame clones only, minus some. Counted here are roughly 120,000 clones, around 90% occurring once; the ten biggest clones make up 0.88%. The germline V and J ends were trimmed by 1 base and 6 bases, with 9 bases remaining between them. The germline CDR1 and CDR2 sequences are SGHTA and FQGNSA. The CDR3 is 13 residues long. The genes are TRBV7-2 and TRBJ1-2; D ambiguous. This TCR was sampled from a woman in her forties or fifties with active or convalescent COVID-19. The material sequenced was peripheral blood. The CDR3 DNA follows: TGTGCCAGCAGCTTAGATCCTTCCGATGGCTACACCTTC. This translates into CASSLDPSDGYTF.